Listed below are T cell receptor beta chains from one sample, sequenced in a study of identical twins. Each CDR3 protein gets one entry after TCRdb re-called the 5' RACE reads with MiXCR. The sample includes 200,000 to 250,000 distinct CDR3 sequences, 7% to 8.5% of them seen just once. These data were also filed under a second study, of yellow fever vaccine responses in identical twins.

Sequencing was performed on CD8+ T cells sorted from blood. Source of these receptors: a woman in her late teens or twenties in good health. Each CDR3 is given with its conserved first and last residue. The order of the fields is clone size, J gene, V gene, CDR3 protein. The size field is filled for only some rows; it gives once, few, many or a size class.

clone size: few
J gene: TRBJ2-1
V gene: TRBV20-1
CDR3 protein: CSARSLVGREQFF

clone size: few
J gene: TRBJ2-3
V gene: TRBV6-2/TRBV6-3
CDR3 protein: CASSKGLAATDTQYF

clone size: many
J gene: TRBJ2-3
V gene: TRBV5-1
CDR3 protein: CASSFPRGTSGGKDTDTQYF

clone size: few
J gene: TRBJ2-5
V gene: TRBV29-1
CDR3 protein: CSAQWGEGQYF

clone size: many
J gene: TRBJ2-1
V gene: TRBV27
CDR3 protein: CASSQGLQYNEQFF

clone size: few
J gene: TRBJ1-2
V gene: TRBV2
CDR3 protein: CASSEVIYGYTF

clone size: -
J gene: TRBJ2-5
V gene: TRBV4-1
CDR3 protein: CASSQDGQTQYF

clone size: many
J gene: TRBJ2-7
V gene: TRBV27
CDR3 protein: CASSLGQGLSEQYF

clone size: many
J gene: TRBJ2-7
V gene: TRBV5-1
CDR3 protein: CASSLGQGGSYEQYF

clone size: -
J gene: TRBJ2-1
V gene: TRBV7-9
CDR3 protein: CASSPRTNQPNFDEQFF

clone size: many
J gene: TRBJ2-1
V gene: TRBV12-5
CDR3 protein: CASGLVGLIRREQFF

clone size: many
J gene: TRBJ2-6
V gene: TRBV7-8
CDR3 protein: CASSPTLLQFSGANVLTF

clone size: few
J gene: TRBJ2-2
V gene: TRBV24-1
CDR3 protein: CATSDNRLAEDTGELFF

clone size: -
J gene: TRBJ1-4
V gene: TRBV12-3/TRBV12-4
CDR3 protein: CASRPANEKLFF

clone size: few
J gene: TRBJ1-1
V gene: TRBV28
CDR3 protein: CASSFWLGPLPEAFF

clone size: few
J gene: TRBJ2-7
V gene: TRBV24-1
CDR3 protein: CATIENDRGYEQYF

clone size: many
J gene: TRBJ2-3
V gene: TRBV3-1
CDR3 protein: CASSQSSADTQYF

clone size: -
J gene: TRBJ2-3
V gene: TRBV4-1
CDR3 protein: CASSQGHSLTDTQYF

clone size: many
J gene: TRBJ1-1
V gene: TRBV20-1
CDR3 protein: CSARKLQGMNTEAFF

clone size: few
J gene: TRBJ2-2
V gene: TRBV12-3/TRBV12-4
CDR3 protein: CASSSSSTGANTGELFF

clone size: many
J gene: TRBJ2-7
V gene: TRBV4-1
CDR3 protein: CASSQAVLSYEQYF

clone size: -
J gene: TRBJ1-5
V gene: TRBV7-6
CDR3 protein: CASSSGTGIYSNQPQHF

clone size: -
J gene: TRBJ2-1
V gene: TRBV2
CDR3 protein: CASSEGQGRDEQFF

clone size: few
J gene: TRBJ1-6
V gene: TRBV20-1
CDR3 protein: CSARDSGEWDSPLHF

clone size: many
J gene: TRBJ2-1
V gene: TRBV7-8
CDR3 protein: CASSLARGSGSSYNEQFF

clone size: many
J gene: TRBJ2-3
V gene: TRBV20-1
CDR3 protein: CSADGTSDTDTQYF

clone size: -
J gene: TRBJ2-1
V gene: TRBV7-8
CDR3 protein: CASSFQGGSYNEQFF

clone size: few
J gene: TRBJ2-2
V gene: TRBV12-3/TRBV12-4
CDR3 protein: CAKGPPRGGVTGELFF

clone size: many
J gene: TRBJ1-5
V gene: TRBV20-1
CDR3 protein: CSAREDRESQPQHF

clone size: -
J gene: TRBJ2-7
V gene: TRBV19
CDR3 protein: CATAQGHSSEQYF

clone size: many
J gene: TRBJ2-5
V gene: TRBV7-8
CDR3 protein: CASSQQGYLQETQYF

clone size: few
J gene: TRBJ2-5
V gene: TRBV4-1
CDR3 protein: CASSQARLGGETQYF

clone size: few
J gene: TRBJ1-4
V gene: TRBV11-1
CDR3 protein: CASSYDSGGRPTNEKLFF

clone size: many
J gene: TRBJ2-1
V gene: TRBV28
CDR3 protein: CASSPPGHVSGEQFF

clone size: many
J gene: TRBJ2-5
V gene: TRBV12-3/TRBV12-4
CDR3 protein: CASSHGTGQETQYF

clone size: many
J gene: TRBJ2-7
V gene: TRBV14
CDR3 protein: CASSPWGGSSYEQYF

clone size: many
J gene: TRBJ1-4
V gene: TRBV4-1
CDR3 protein: CASSFEMAKEKLFF

clone size: many
J gene: TRBJ1-1
V gene: TRBV10-2
CDR3 protein: CASIPRDRGTEAFF

clone size: -
J gene: TRBJ2-7
V gene: TRBV4-1
CDR3 protein: CASSQVGTTAYEQYF

clone size: -
J gene: TRBJ2-1
V gene: TRBV7-9
CDR3 protein: CASRHWTSGGTYNEQFF

clone size: -
J gene: TRBJ1-5
V gene: TRBV27
CDR3 protein: CASRARRGVHQPQHF

clone size: many
J gene: TRBJ1-4
V gene: TRBV3-1
CDR3 protein: CASSQGLSEKLFF

clone size: many
J gene: TRBJ2-2
V gene: TRBV24-1
CDR3 protein: CATIWAGGTGELFF

clone size: few
J gene: TRBJ2-5
V gene: TRBV14
CDR3 protein: CASSQTGTDGETQYF